The table lists the clone carrying this T cell receptor (beta chain) with a count of one. At one boundary the junction diverges from the germline segment, which might be a read error. Using its own MiXCR run on the PCR reads, TCRdb lists one record per CDR3 protein. The data show about 20,000 distinct CDR3 sequences, with around two fifths seen just once and 13% held by the top ten. The entry originates in a study of tumor-infiltrating lymphocytes in oesophageal squamous cell carcinoma. The CDR3 runs to 13 residues. Per the germline V gene, CDR1 is SGHTA and CDR2 is FQGNSA. V and J are TRBV7-2 and TRBJ2-4; D is uncertain. Specimen: normal esophageal tissue next to the tumor. The source is a male donor with esophageal squamous cell carcinoma. In DNA form, the CDR3 reads TGTGCCAGCAGCTTTTCCAAGGATTCACCCCTCCACTTC. Translated, it gives CASSFSKDSPLHF.